This T cell receptor (beta chain) was documented in a study of post-analysis software for immune sequencing data. Study-wide findings and caveats: Controls showed lower frequencies than patients for roughly 5 TRBV segments, and TRBV5-6, TRBV5-1 and TRBV20-1 were among these.

Included in the TCR beta cDNA libraries were unique molecular identifiers. TCRdb re-called the PCR reads through MiXCR, storing one row per CDR3 protein. The sample has some 690,000 distinct CDR3 sequences, 25% to 30% seen once. This CDR3 region has 10 residues. CDR1 and CDR2 from the germline V gene are DFQATT and SNEGSKA (reference sequence). Trimming took 3 bases from V and 13 from J, leaving 12 bases between them. In regard to this clonotype: Its cognate antigen is unknown.

Sequenced material: blood. This TCR derives from a girl between 10 and 17 years old with multiple sclerosis. The chain links TRBV20-1 to TRBJ2-5; D is possibly TRBD2 (6 bases). The CDR3 nucleotides are TGCAGTGCTAGTCGGGGACTCCTGTACTTC. As protein: CSASRGLLYF.